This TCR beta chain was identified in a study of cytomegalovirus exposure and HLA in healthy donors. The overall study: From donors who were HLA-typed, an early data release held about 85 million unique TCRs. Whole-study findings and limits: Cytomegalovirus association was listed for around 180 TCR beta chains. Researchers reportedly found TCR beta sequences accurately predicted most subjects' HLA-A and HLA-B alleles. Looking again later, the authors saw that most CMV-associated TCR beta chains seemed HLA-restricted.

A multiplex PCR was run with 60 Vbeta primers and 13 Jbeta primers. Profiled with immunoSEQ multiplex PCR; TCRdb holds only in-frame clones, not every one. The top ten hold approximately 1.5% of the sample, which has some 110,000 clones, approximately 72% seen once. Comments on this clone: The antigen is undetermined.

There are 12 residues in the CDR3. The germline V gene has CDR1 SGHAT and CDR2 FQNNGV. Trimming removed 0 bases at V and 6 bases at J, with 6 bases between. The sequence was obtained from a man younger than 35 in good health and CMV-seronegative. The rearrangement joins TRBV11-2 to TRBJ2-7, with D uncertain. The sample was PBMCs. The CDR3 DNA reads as TGTGCCAGCAGCTTAGATTGGAGCGAGCAGTACTTC. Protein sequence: CASSLDWSEQYF.